The next 28 T cell receptor beta chains were all read from a single sample in a study of PD-L1 blockade in urothelial cancer. Time point in this sample: pretreatment peripheral blood. Generated by immunoSEQ multiplex PCR, the TCRdb table keeps only in-frame clones and is missing some. This table has roughly 54,000 clones, around nine tenths appearing once. The sequences come from PBMCs, collected around atezolizumab (anti-PD-L1) treatment. The source of these receptors is a woman aged 60 to 75 with urothelial cancer.

The chain employs TRBV10-2 and TRBJ2-1; 9 bases line up with TRBD2. V was pared by 6 bases and J by 8 bases, with 14 bases of the junction left unmatched. Germline V lookup: CDR1 WSHSY, CDR2 SAAADI. This CDR3 has 16 amino acids. CDR3 sequence reads: CASSPTVLAGRDEQFF. The CDR3 bases are TGCGCCAGCAGCCCAACTGTCCTAGCGGGGAGAGATGAGCAGTTCTTC.

This chain links TRBV5-6 with TRBJ2-5, with 9 bases that match TRBD1. J was trimmed by 2 bases and V by 4 bases; bases with no gene match: 9. Per the germline V gene, CDR1 is SGHDT and CDR2 is YYEEEE. This CDR3 is 16 amino acids long. CDR3 DNA sequence: TGTGCCAGCAGCCGGGGGACAGGGAAAAATCAAGAGACCCAGTACTTC. It encodes CASSRGTGKNQETQYF.

In DNA form, the CDR3 reads TGTGCCAGCAGCTTAGCCGCCAGAAACTACGAGCAGTACTTC. Translation gives CASSLAARNYEQYF. The chain links TRBV7-8 to TRBJ2-7, with unresolved D. V lost 0 bases, J lost 3 bases, and 9 bases lay in between. Germline CDR1 is SGHVS and CDR2 is FQNEAQ. This CDR3 has 14 amino acids.

V and J are TRBV11-2 and TRBJ1-4; perhaps TRBD1 as D (5 bases). This CDR3 comprises 16 residues. The V end was cut by 4 bases, the J end by 5 bases, with 17 bases between. Germline V gene lookup returns CDR1 SGHAT and CDR2 FQNNGV. The CDR3 DNA follows: TGTGCCAGCAGCTCCCACACCCTAGGGGTCAATGAAAAACTGTTTTTT. Translating it yields CASSSHTLGVNEKLFF.

J is TRBJ1-6 and V is TRBV9; 8 nucleotides agree with TRBD1. Germline V gives CDR1 SGDLS, CDR2 YYNGEE. This CDR3 has 15 amino acids. V was pared by 6 bases and J by 9 bases, with 11 bases of the junction left unmatched. CDR3 sequence reads: CASTRQGTGGSPLHF. Here the CDR3 DNA reads TGTGCCAGCACCCGACAGGGTACAGGGGGTTCACCCCTCCACTTT. Supplemented by reference TRBV9 and TRBJ1-6, the full variable domain reads DSGVTQTPKHLITATGQRVTLRCSPRSGDLSVYWYQQSLDQGLQFLIQYYNGEERAKGNILERFSAQQFPDLHSELNLSSLELGDSALYFCASTRQGTGGSPLHFGNGTRLTVT.

The CDR3 sequence: CASSVLAGSSTDTQYF. CDR3 in DNA: TGTGCCAGCAGCGTCCTAGCGGGGAGTAGCACAGATACGCAGTATTTT. This sequence joins TRBV9 and TRBJ2-3, with TRBD2 identical over 9 bases. Per the germline V gene, CDR1 is SGDLS and CDR2 is YYNGEE. V trimming: 2 bases; J trimming: 0 bases; junction bases outside the gene matches: 4. The CDR3 has 16 amino acids.

The chain employs TRBV6-6 and TRBJ2-1; D perhaps matches TRBD2 (6 bases). V was shortened by 4 bases and J by 1 base, with 14 bases between the two germline ends. Per germline, CDR1 MNHNY and CDR2 SVGAGI (reference sequence). The CDR3 consists of 16 residues. The CDR3 DNA is TGTGCCAGCAGTTCCGTAATAGCGGTTTCCTACAATGAGCAGTTCTTC. Residues: CASSSVIAVSYNEQFF.

CDR3 DNA: TGTGCCAGCAGCCAACCCGGGACTAGCGGGAACACCGGGGAGCTGTTTTTT. It codes for CASSQPGTSGNTGELFF. The rearrangement uses TRBV4-2 and TRBJ2-2; 11 positions agree with TRBD2. V was pared by 2 bases and J by 1 base, with 3 bases of the junction left unmatched. The CDR3 totals 17 residues. Germline CDR1 and CDR2: LGHNA and YNFKEQ.

This chain connects TRBV5-1 to TRBJ2-5; D may be TRBD1 (6 bases). V was trimmed by 7 bases and J by 2 bases, leaving 24 bases between them. The CDR3 has 17 residues. Germline V gene data show CDR1 as SGHRS and CDR2 as YFSETQ. The CDR3: CASRTFPGAGEQETQYF. DNA of the CDR3: TGCGCCAGCCGGACCTTCCCAGGGGCAGGCGAGCAAGAGACCCAGTACTTC.

The sample holds one count of this clone. This chain's CDR3 is CASSPPAGGYEQYF. The CDR3 nucleotides are TGTGCCAGCTCACCACCGGCAGGGGGCTACGAGCAGTACTTC. V usage is TRBV18 and J usage is TRBJ2-7; TRBD1 matches at 7 bases. The J segment lost 3 bases and the V segment lost 0 bases, leaving 2 bases of the junction unmatched. There are 14 residues in the CDR3. The V gene's germline CDR1 is KGHSH and CDR2 LQKENI.

The rearrangement uses TRBV2 and TRBJ2-3; 7 bases fit TRBD1. CDR3 length: 15 residues. The V segment lost 5 bases and the J segment 1 base; nucleotides outside the gene matches: 6. Germline V gene lookup returns CDR1 SNHLY and CDR2 FYNNEI. In DNA, the CDR3 is TGTGCCAGCAGTCCCGACAGGGCCGGCACAGATACGCAGTATTTT. As protein: CASSPDRAGTDTQYF.

J is TRBJ2-2 and V is TRBV18; tentative D call: TRBD2 (5 bases). V was clipped by 2 bases and J by 6 bases, with 10 bases between them. Germline V gene sequence: CDR1 KGHSH, CDR2 LQKENI. The CDR3 extends over 14 amino acids. This chain's CDR3 is CASSPIRGSGELFF. The CDR3 region has the DNA TGTGCCAGCTCACCAATCCGGGGATCCGGGGAGCTGTTTTTT.

The chain employs TRBV5-1 and TRBJ2-5; tentative D call: TRBD2 (6 bases). Germline lookup yields CDR1 SGHRS and CDR2 YFSETQ. Trimming took 0 bases from V and 9 from J, leaving 12 bases between them. This CDR3 is built from 13 residues. The CDR3 region is CASSLGGLPAQYF. The CDR3 DNA sequence: TGCGCCAGCAGCTTGGGGGGACTTCCGGCCCAGTACTTC. Full variable domain (remainder filled in from reference TRBV5-1 and TRBJ2-5): KAGVTQTPRYLIKTRGQQVTLSCSPISGHRSVSWYQQTPGQGLQFLFEYFSETQRNKGNFPGRFSGRQFSNSRSEMNVSTLELGDSALYLCASSLGGLPAQYFGPGTRLLVL.

The genes are TRBV11-2 and TRBJ2-1; a possible D gene is TRBD1 (6 bases). V lost 3 bases, J lost 7 bases, and 16 bases lay in between. This CDR3 contains 15 residues. Germline CDR1 is SGHAT and CDR2 is FQNNGV. CDR3 loop: CASSFGGGFRNEQFF. The CDR3 coding sequence is TGTGCCAGCAGCTTTGGGGGCGGGTTTAGAAATGAGCAGTTCTTC.

The rearrangement uses TRBV7-2 and TRBJ2-3; unclear D gene. The CDR3 extends over 15 amino acids. The germline CDR1 and CDR2 sequences are SGHTA and FQGNSA. V lost 3 bases, J lost 2 bases, and 12 bases lay in between. Here the CDR3 reads CASSFRGPSTDTQYF. The CDR3 coding sequence is TGTGCCAGCAGCTTTAGAGGCCCATCCACAGATACGCAGTATTTT. The full variable domain, with the rest looked up from reference TRBV7-2 and TRBJ2-3, is GAGVSQSPSNKVTEKGKDVELRCDPISGHTALYWYRQSLGQGLEFLIYFQGNSAPDKSGLPSDRFSAERTGGSVSTLTIQRTQQEDSAVYLCASSFRGPSTDTQYFGPGTRLTVL.

This sequence joins TRBV6-5 and TRBJ1-1, with 7 positions matching TRBD1. This CDR3 region has 13 residues. J lost 4 bases, V lost 4 bases, and 3 bases had no gene match. Germline V gene data show CDR1 as MNHEY and CDR2 as SVGAGI. CDR3 protein: CASSFPGGTEAFF. The CDR3 DNA is TGTGCCAGCAGTTTCCCAGGGGGCACTGAAGCTTTCTTT.

This chain links TRBV28 with TRBJ1-4; 7 bases agree with TRBD1. V was pared by 3 bases and J by 4 bases, with 8 bases of the junction left unmatched. Germline assignment: CDR1 MDHEN and CDR2 SYDVKM. The CDR3 runs to 16 residues. CDR3 DNA: TGTGCCAGCAGTTTTCCGATAGGGGGCGATAATGAAAAACTGTTTTTT. Amino acid sequence: CASSFPIGGDNEKLFF.

This chain joins TRBV4-3 and TRBJ2-3, with 8 bases matching TRBD1. The CDR3 spans 15 residues. V gave up 4 bases and J gave up 0 bases; unmatched junction bases: 3. Germline CDR1 and CDR2: LGHNA and YSLEER. The CDR3 nucleotides are TGCGCCAGCAGCCTACGGACAGGGAGCACAGATACGCAGTATTTT. Its protein product is CASSLRTGSTDTQYF.

The V gene is TRBV4-1, the J gene TRBJ2-7; a possible D gene is TRBD1 (6 bases). V lost 0 bases and J lost 1, with 10 bases in between. The CDR3 has 15 amino acids. Germline lookup yields CDR1 MGHRA and CDR2 YSYEKL. CDR3 protein: CASSQDTGSSYEQYF. CDR3 nucleotide sequence: TGCGCCAGCAGCCAAGATACAGGGAGTTCCTACGAGCAGTACTTC.

The chain uses TRBV25-1 and TRBJ1-1; D is perhaps TRBD1 (6 bases). The CDR3 consists of 17 residues. V was cut by 3 bases and J by 9 bases, with 26 bases left in between. Germline V lookup: CDR1 MGHDK, CDR2 SYGVNS. The CDR3 DNA reads TGTGCCAGCAGTGATCTGCGTTCGCGAGGGACCCAGGGGCAAGCTTTCTTT. Encoded protein: CASSDLRSRGTQGQAFF.

The chain carries TRBV29-1 and TRBJ2-4, with 11 bases identical to TRBD1. The trim removed 8 bases at V and 1 base at J, leaving 4 bases unmatched. Germline V gene data show CDR1 as SQVTM and CDR2 as ANQGSEA. This CDR3 comprises 14 residues. CDR3 sequence (DNA): TGCAGCTCCCGGGACAGGGGGGCCAAAAACATTCAGTACTTC. It specifies CSSRDRGAKNIQYF.

The CDR3, as DNA: TGTGCCAGCAGCTGGAGCCGGGACACCGCAATGAACACTGAAGCTTTCTTT. Translation gives CASSWSRDTAMNTEAFF. This sequence joins TRBV11-3 and TRBJ1-1, with D possibly TRBD1 on 6 matching bases. Germline lookup yields CDR1 SGHNT and CDR2 YENEEA. Trimming shortened V by 4 bases and J by 0 bases, and 18 bases separated the two germline ends. CDR3 length: 17 amino acids.

The CDR3 DNA is TGTGCCAGCAGCTTCTTGCAGGGGGCCTCTGAAGCTTTCTTT. It is translated as CASSFLQGASEAFF. The V and J genes are TRBV5-8 and TRBJ1-1, with 8 bases fitting TRBD1. V lost 2 bases to trimming and J lost 6 bases; unmatched junction nucleotides: 6. Germline V CDR1 and CDR2: SGHTS, YDEGEE. There are 14 residues in the CDR3.

The gene calls are TRBV9 and TRBJ2-2; the D is unclear. Germline values: CDR1 SGDLS, CDR2 YYNGEE. Trimming cost V 0 bases and J 1 base, with 10 bases left between them. This CDR3 comprises 16 residues. This CDR3 is CASSVEPNRNTGELFF. The CDR3 coding sequence is TGTGCCAGCAGCGTAGAGCCCAACCGGAACACCGGGGAGCTGTTTTTT.

V gene TRBV2 combines with J gene TRBJ1-5; D possibly corresponds to TRBD1 (5 bases). The CDR3 sequence is 14 residues long. Trimming shortened V by 4 bases and J by 7 bases, and 14 bases separated the two germline ends. The germline gives CDR1 SNHLY, CDR2 FYNNEI. CDR3 DNA: TGTGCCAGCAGTGCGGGATCGGGGGGGCAGCCCCAGCATTTT. Translation: CASSAGSGGQPQHF.

The V call is TRBV4-3, the J call TRBJ2-3; perhaps TRBD2 as D (6 bases). Germline V gene data show CDR1 as LGHNA and CDR2 as YSLEER. The CDR3 is 16 amino acids. The germline V and J ends were trimmed by 1 base and 0 bases, with 11 bases remaining between them. The CDR3 spells CASSQVAGSSTDTQYF. The CDR3 DNA sequence: TGCGCCAGCAGCCAAGTTGCGGGATCTAGCACAGATACGCAGTATTTT.

This clone has ten or more counts. The rearrangement uses TRBV7-2 and TRBJ1-5; D remains unclear. Germline assignment: CDR1 SGHTA and CDR2 FQGNSA. V lost 1 base and J lost 4, with 11 bases in between. The CDR3 is 15 amino acids. The CDR3 sequence: CASSLEGGFNQPQHF. The CDR3 DNA sequence: TGTGCCAGCAGCTTAGAAGGCGGGTTTAATCAGCCCCAGCATTTT.

Here the CDR3 DNA reads TGTGCCAGCAGCTCGCTAAAGGGGCGCGGGGAGCTGTTTTTT. Amino acids: CASSSLKGRGELFF. V usage is TRBV11-2 and J usage is TRBJ2-2; the D gene is possibly TRBD1 (5 bases). The germline V gene encodes CDR1 SGHAT and CDR2 FQNNGV. The CDR3 spans 14 residues. Trimming took off 4 bases at V and 7 bases at J, with 13 bases between the two ends.